This TCR beta chain was identified in a study of early stage breast cancer tumors. Study details: Of 15 to 20 invasive breast tumors, about twelve were hormone receptor-positive, HER2-negative.

The study's findings and limits: Most shared enriched TCRB sequences were commonly generated ones.

This clone was observed a handful of times. What it binds is unknown. V was pared by 9 bases and J by 6 bases, with 10 bases of the junction left unmatched. The CDR3 spans 15 residues. The germline V gene encodes CDR1 LNHDA and CDR2 SQIVND (reference sequence). Using immunoSEQ multiplex PCR, the repertoire was profiled, and TCRdb retains in-frame clones only, with some absent. The sample lists some 70,000 clones, roughly three quarters seen once, with more than 3% in the top ten. Sequenced material: blood. The TCR was taken from a person aged 60 to 70 with breast cancer. V and J are TRBV19 and TRBJ2-1; 11 positions agree with TRBD2. CDR3 bases: TGTGCCAGCACCGCCGGGACTAGCGGCCTCAATGAGCAGTTCTTC. It codes for CASTAGTSGLNEQFF.